This T cell receptor beta chain is drawn from a study of cytomegalovirus exposure and HLA in healthy donors (dated 2017 in TCRdb). Describing the broader study: The roughly 670 repertoires of the first cohort and the approximately 110 validation repertoires were produced on the same platform, according to a later analysis. To predict cytomegalovirus infection status, the study brought together high-throughput TCR immunosequencing, statistical association of individual TCRs with disease status, and machine learning. In addition to the first cohort of 650 to 800 subjects, a separate validation cohort of 130 or so different subjects was used. The study was designed to test whether signatures of past pathogen exposure could be identified by cataloging public T cell receptors.

Donors formed part of the validation cohort, which comprised approximately 130 subjects and was distinct from the first cohort of some 700 subjects. Libraries came from the immunoSEQ multiplex PCR assay. On the authors' methods: A statistical classification framework was built to diagnose cytomegalovirus status from the catalog of TCR beta chain sequences. TCRdb holds this immuneACCESS table with in-frame rearrangements only. Some clones are missing; in checked studies, unresolved V genes explain under half, and the rest has no known cause. V and J calls and clone size come straight from that table; D and trimming were deduced from the DNA. Across this sample there are about 240,000 clones, with around 86% seen only once. The ten largest clones capture 0.95% to 1.5% of the sample. Per the germline V gene, KGHSH is the CDR1 and LQKENI is the CDR2. The CDR3 holds 14 amino acids from the cysteine to the phenylalanine. Only the CDR3 part of the read is kept: 42 bases, read in frame from the first base. The junction shows trimming of 6 bases on V and 2 bases on J, plus 13 bases between the germline ends.

What the study reported, not specific to this receptor: According to the authors, the approach could potentially be generalized to other disease states and immunological phenotypes. While some public TCRs were present in many individuals, most TCR sequences turned up only very rarely across donors. The study listed 150 to 200 TCR beta chains as associated with cytomegalovirus. A later analysis had no HLA typing for the validation cohort, so co-occurrence there was scored across all 110 or so repertoires. In vitro tests confirmed that a few of the cytomegalovirus-associated TCR beta chains recognize cytomegalovirus antigens. In a later analysis, TCRs clustered in the first cohort were found to also tend to co-occur in the roughly 130 validation repertoires, with 94% of cluster scores above 0. The classifier was reported to diagnose cytomegalovirus status with high specificity and sensitivity in both the original and validation cohorts.

As to this clone: The antigen it binds to is not known. The sample holds no much larger clone one base away, and base qualities are not on file.

The origin of this receptor is a woman aged 25-40 years in good health and CMV-seropositive. The specimen was PBMCs. Here the chain combines TRBV18 and TRBJ1-1; TRBD1 is a possible D gene, resting on 5 matching bases. The CDR3 region: CASSSNRFNTEAFF. The nucleotide sequence is given as TGTGCCAGCTCTTCCAACAGGTTTAACACTGAAGCTTTCTTT. With the rest looked up from the reference TRBV18 and TRBJ1-1 genes rather than sequenced, the full variable domain is NAGVMQNPRHLVRRRGQEARLRCSPMKGHSHVYWYRQLPEEGLKFMVYLQKENIIDESGMPKERFSAEFPKEGPSILRIQQVVRGDSAAYFCASSSNRFNTEAFFGQGTRLTVV.